The 10 T cell receptor beta chains given below trace back to one sample, sequenced in a study of blood T cells in healthy people across ages. A second PCR, run for roughly 7 to 11 cycles, used a sample-barcoded 5' primer plus a J-beta primer mix. Each CDR3 protein gets one entry after TCRdb re-called the 5' RACE reads with MiXCR. The data show some 900,000 distinct CDR3 sequences, 40% to 60% seen once. Sample: blood. These receptors all come from a young man in good health.

J is TRBJ1-2 and V is TRBV3-1; 9 nucleotides align to TRBD1. Per the germline V gene, CDR1 is LGHDT and CDR2 is YNNKEL (reference sequence). The CDR3 spans 15 residues. V lost 3 bases to trimming and J lost 7 bases; unmatched junction nucleotides: 9. The DNA for the CDR3 is TGTGCCAGCAGCCACCCGGGACAGGGCAACCGTGGCTACACCTTC. Translated: CASSHPGQGNRGYTF. The full variable domain, rest sourced from reference TRBV3-1 and TRBJ1-2, is DTAVSQTPKYLVTQMGNDKSIKCEQNLGHDTMYWYKQDSKKFLKIMFSYNNKELIINETVPNRFSPKSPDKAHLNLHINSLELGDSAVYFCASSHPGQGNRGYTFGSGTRLTVV.

The chain is built from TRBV6-6 and TRBJ2-1, with D perhaps matching TRBD1 (6 bases). The germline V gene encodes CDR1 MNHNY and CDR2 SVGAGI (reference sequence). V shed 3 bases and J shed 9 bases, with 15 bases lying between them. The CDR3 contains 14 residues. The CDR3 protein is CASSYGGLGSEQFF. CDR3 in DNA: TGTGCCAGCAGTTATGGGGGCTTGGGAAGTGAGCAGTTCTTC.

This sequence joins TRBV15 and TRBJ2-3, with 8 positions matching TRBD2. V dropped 0 bases and J dropped 1; count of bases not matched to a gene: 6. This CDR3 is 17 amino acids long. CDR1 is LNHNV and CDR2 is YYDKDF in the germline V gene (reference sequence). The CDR3 DNA reads as TGTGCCACCAGCAGAGATAAGGGACTAGGGGGCACAGATACGCAGTATTTT. Translated: CATSRDKGLGGTDTQYF. Supplemented by reference TRBV15 and TRBJ2-3, the full variable domain reads DAMVIQNPRYQVTQFGKPVTLSCSQTLNHNVMYWYQQKSSQAPKLLFHYYDKDFNNEADTPDNFQSRRPNTSFCFLDIRSPGLGDTAMYLCATSRDKGLGGTDTQYFGPGTRLTVL.

This sequence joins TRBV4-1 and TRBJ1-4; TRBD1 might be the D (5 bases). The CDR3 has 15 amino acids. V was shortened by 6 bases and J by 4 bases, with 15 bases between the two germline ends. The germline gives CDR1 MGHRA, CDR2 YSYEKL. As DNA, the CDR3 is TGCGCCAGCAGTCTTGAGGGGAACGATAATGAAAAACTGTTTTTT. It encodes CASSLEGNDNEKLFF.

CDR3 DNA: TGTGCCAGCAGCTCCGAGGGGAGGCACACTGAAGCTTTCTTT. This codes for CASSSEGRHTEAFF. The chain carries TRBV9 and TRBJ1-1; tentative D call: TRBD1 (5 bases). Trimming pared 4 bases from V and 3 bases from J, leaving 13 bases between. Germline V gives CDR1 SGDLS, CDR2 YYNGEE. This CDR3 contains 14 residues.

The rearrangement links TRBV4-2 to TRBJ2-3; D not certain. The CDR3 has 16 residues. V lost 0 bases and J lost 0, with 10 bases in between. Germline CDR1 and CDR2: LGHNA and YNFKEQ. The CDR3 spells CASSQDGQQSTDTQYF. The CDR3 region has the DNA TGTGCCAGCAGCCAAGATGGCCAGCAGAGCACAGATACGCAGTATTTT.

This clonotype was found once. The rearrangement joins TRBV10-3 to TRBJ2-7; TRBD2 matches at 10 bases. Matching the DNA end better, TRBJ2-5 makes the J call doubtful. Germline lookup yields CDR1 ENHRY and CDR2 SYGVKD. CDR3 size: 16 residues. Here the CDR3 DNA reads TGTGCCATCAGTGATCGGCCTAGCGGGGGTGGTGAGACCCAGTACTTC. Amino acids: CAISDRPSGGGETQYF.

This clonotype came up a few times. The J gene is TRBJ2-3, the V gene TRBV7-9; the D is unclear. The CDR3 consists of 14 residues. V dropped 8 bases and J dropped 3 bases, with 15 bases sitting between them. Germline CDR1 reads SEHNR; CDR2 reads FQNEAQ (reference sequence). The CDR3 nucleotides are TGTGCCAGCTCCAATTCGGGCGGAACAGATACGCAGTATTTT. This gives the protein CASSNSGGTDTQYF.

This clonotype came up a few times. The rearrangement links TRBV20-1 to TRBJ2-5, with D maybe TRBD1 (6 bases). The germline V gene has CDR1 DFQATT and CDR2 SNEGSKA (reference sequence). The CDR3 is 13 residues long. With 5 bases removed from V and 5 bases from J, the gap between germline ends came to 15 bases. The CDR3 sequence is CSAVGRGVETQYF. CDR3 nucleotide sequence: TGCAGTGCTGTCGGCAGGGGTGTTGAGACCCAGTACTTC.

The chain recombines TRBV21-1 with TRBJ2-5; the D segment call TRBD2 is taken from the table without a DNA check. TRBV21-1 is tagged as a pseudogene. This CDR3 is built from 20 residues. The CDR3 nucleotides are TGTGCCAGCAGCAAAGTCGTGAAGGGGAAACTAGCGGGGTACCAAGAGACCCAGTACTTC. Protein: CASSKVVKGKLAGYQETQYF.